These 9 T cell receptor beta chains came from one sample sequenced in a study of cytomegalovirus exposure and HLA in healthy donors. PCR used 60 Vbeta primers and 13 Jbeta primers. The assay was immunoSEQ multiplex PCR, and TCRdb's table has in-frame clones only and misses some. Of about 150,000 clones listed, approximately 79% were seen once; the top ten hold 1.7%. What was sequenced was PBMCs. The source of these receptors is a woman aged 25 to 39 in good health and CMV-seronegative.

The rearrangement uses TRBV18 and TRBJ1-1, with a weak D call TRBD1 (5 bases). Germline V gene data show CDR1 as KGHSH and CDR2 as LQKENI. This CDR3 has 15 residues. The V end was cut by 0 bases, the J end by 2 bases, with 10 bases between. The CDR3 spells CASSPPTGVNTEAFF. The CDR3 nucleotides read TGTGCCAGCTCACCACCAACAGGAGTAAACACTGAAGCTTTCTTT.

This sequence joins TRBV6-5 and TRBJ1-1; the D is unclear. V lost 2 bases to trimming and J lost 5 bases, with 9 bases between them. This CDR3 region has 13 residues. Per the germline V gene, CDR1 is MNHEY and CDR2 is SVGAGI. In nucleotides, the CDR3 is TGTGCCAGCAGTTACCCTTCCGGGACTGAAGCTTTCTTT. Amino acids: CASSYPSGTEAFF.

The rearrangement joins TRBV7-8 to TRBJ2-2; possibly TRBD2 for D (6 bases). Germline CDR1 SGHVS, CDR2 FQNEAQ. The CDR3 is 17 residues long. The V gene lost 5 bases and the J gene lost 1 base, with 17 bases spanning the gap. The CDR3, as DNA: TGTGCCAGCAGCCTTAGGATGGGCGGGGAGAACACCGGGGAGCTGTTTTTT. Encoded protein: CASSLRMGGENTGELFF. The complete variable domain, with remaining parts taken from reference TRBV7-8 and TRBJ2-2, reads GAGVSQSPRYKVAKRGQDVALRCDPISGHVSLFWYQQALGQGPEFLTYFQNEAQLDKSGLPSDRFFAERPEGSVSTLKIQRTQQEDSAVYLCASSLRMGGENTGELFFGEGSRLTVL.

The chain combines TRBV19 with TRBJ1-1; TRBD1 might be the D (6 bases). This CDR3 is 12 amino acids long. Trimming removed 7 bases from V and 5 bases from J, with 11 bases in between. Per germline, CDR1 LNHDA and CDR2 SQIVND (reference sequence). The CDR3 sequence: CASTGGLTEAFF. CDR3 DNA: TGTGCCAGTACGGGGGGGCTTACTGAAGCTTTCTTT.

The chain recombines TRBV6-6 with TRBJ1-3, with a possible D match to TRBD1 (5 bases). Deletions cut 6 bases from V and 0 bases from J, with 12 bases between. The CDR3 is made up of 15 amino acids. Germline values: CDR1 MNHNY, CDR2 SVGAGI (reference sequence). CDR3: CASRQDGASGNTIYF. CDR3 DNA sequence: TGTGCCAGCAGACAGGACGGAGCCTCTGGAAACACCATATATTTT.

V and J are TRBV30 and TRBJ2-7; 14 bases agree with TRBD2. The CDR3 has 13 residues. The V gene end was trimmed by 5 bases and the J gene end by 3 bases; junction bases not matched to a gene: 0. The germline gives CDR1 GTSNPN, CDR2 SVGIG (reference sequence). The DNA of the CDR3 is TGTGCCTGGGGGACTAGCGGGGGCTACGAGCAGTACTTC. This sequence encodes CAWGTSGGYEQYF.

The rearrangement uses TRBV10-3 and TRBJ2-7; D gene unclear. In germline, CDR1 is ENHRY, CDR2 SYGVKD. Trimming left V 4 bases short and J 2 bases short, with 6 bases between. The CDR3 is 12 amino acids. Here the CDR3 DNA reads TGTGCCATCAGTGCTCTTACCTACGAGCAGTACTTC. It translates to CAISALTYEQYF.

This chain uses TRBV6-6 with TRBJ2-5, with 7 positions matching TRBD1. Germline-derived CDR1 and CDR2 are MNHNY and SVGAGI (reference sequence). Unmatched junction bases numbered 4, after V lost 5 bases and J lost 1 base. The CDR3 has 14 residues. The CDR3 reads CASSQGQFQETQYF. DNA for the CDR3: TGTGCCAGCAGTCAGGGACAGTTCCAAGAGACCCAGTACTTC.

V and J are TRBV7-3 and TRBJ2-3; the match to TRBD1 covers 9 bases. Germline V gene sequence: CDR1 SGHTA, CDR2 FQGTGA. The CDR3 length is 15 residues. The ends lost 5 bases at V and 7 bases at J; junction bases unmatched: 10. The CDR3 reads CASSHRGRGEHTQYF. The DNA for the CDR3 is TGTGCCAGCAGCCACAGGGGGCGCGGTGAACATACGCAGTATTTT.